Below are 9 T cell receptor beta chains sequenced from a single sample in a study of CD8 T cells in Susac syndrome. Reverse transcription of about 0.5 to 1 ug RNA was carried out with random hexamers. TCRdb reprocessed the immunoSEQ multiplex PCR reads with MiXCR, giving one entry per CDR3 protein. Altogether 250,000 to 350,000 distinct CDR3 sequences are present, roughly nine tenths being singletons, with the ten largest covering roughly 0.07%. Sequencing was carried out using CD4+ T cells from PBMCs. These receptors were collected from a human donor with multiple sclerosis.

CDR3 DNA: TGCAGCCAAAGTAGATCGGGGAACAATGAGCAGTTCTTC. Translation gives CSQSRSGNNEQFF. This chain uses TRBV29-1 with TRBJ2-1, with D perhaps TRBD2 (5 bases). This CDR3 region has 13 residues. V shed 8 bases and J shed 5 bases, with 16 bases lying between them. Germline values: CDR1 SQVTM, CDR2 ANQGSEA.

The chain links TRBV3-1 to TRBJ1-3; D perhaps matches TRBD1 (5 bases). CDR3 length: 17 residues. Trimming stripped 4 bases from V and 0 bases from J, with 16 bases between. Germline assignment: CDR1 LGHDT and CDR2 YNNKEL (reference sequence). CDR3 DNA sequence: TGTGCCAGCAGCCCCCCCGGGGTCAGGGTCTCTGGAAACACCATATATTTT. Translation: CASSPPGVRVSGNTIYF.

The rearrangement uses TRBV11-2 and TRBJ2-7; 7 nucleotides agree with TRBD1. CDR1 and CDR2 from the germline V gene are SGHAT and FQNNGV. This CDR3 region has 15 residues. Trimming removed 2 bases from V and 0 bases from J; junction bases left unmatched: 4. CDR3 coding DNA: TGTGCCAGCAGCTTATTGGCAGGGGGCTCCTACGAGCAGTACTTC. Translated, it gives CASSLLAGGSYEQYF. Variable domain in full (rest from reference TRBV11-2 and TRBJ2-7): EAGVAQSPRYKIIEKRQSVAFWCNPISGHATLYWYQQILGQGPKLLIQFQNNGVVDDSQLPKDRFSAERLKGVDSTLKIQPAKLEDSAVYLCASSLLAGGSYEQYFGPGTRLTVT.

This clonotype appeared once. Because the CDR3's place on the DNA is in doubt, the DNA is left out and the CDR3 is given as listed by TCRdb. The rearrangement joins TRBV14 to TRBJ1-5; the table gives TRBD1 as D, unverified against the DNA. Looked up from germline, CDR1 is SGHDN and CDR2 is FVKESK. Ends included, the CDR3 has 23 residues. CDR3 residues: CASNIFGPGQDRPSKRSNQPQHF.

The rearrangement links TRBV23-1 to TRBJ1-2; a weak D match, TRBD1 (5 bases). TRBV23-1 is an open reading frame whose function is uncertain. CDR3 length: 15 amino acids. Trimming took 4 bases from V and 0 from J, leaving 12 bases between them. The CDR3 nucleotides read TGCGCCAGCAGTCTAGTCTCGGGGGCTAACTATGGCTACACCTTC. Protein: CASSLVSGANYGYTF.

V usage is TRBV18 and J usage is TRBJ1-4, with TRBD1 as a possible D gene (5 bases). CDR1 is KGHSH, CDR2 LQKENI, per germline. This CDR3 is built from 14 residues. The ends were cut back, 3 bases at V and 8 bases at J, with 13 bases in the middle. The CDR3 loop reads CASSPREGNEKLFF. CDR3 bases: TGTGCCAGCTCACCGCGGGAGGGGAACGAAAAACTGTTTTTT.

J is TRBJ2-6 and V is TRBV7-9; possibly TRBD2 for D (6 bases). From germline, CDR1 is SEHNR and CDR2 FQNEAQ (reference sequence). Trimming shortened V by 4 bases and J by 2 bases, and 18 bases separated the two germline ends. This CDR3 is 18 amino acids long. The CDR3 DNA follows: TGTGCCAGCAGCTCACTTCAGGGAGGCGACGCTGGGGCCAACGTCCTGACTTTC. It encodes CASSSLQGGDAGANVLTF.

The chain recombines TRBV6-5 with TRBJ1-1, with no clear D. Trimming removed 0 bases at V and 4 bases at J, with 15 bases between. Germline V gene lookup returns CDR1 MNHEY and CDR2 SVGAGI. The CDR3 runs 16 residues. The CDR3 loop reads CASSYSIRPGSTEAFF. The DNA of the CDR3 is TGTGCCAGCAGTTACTCTATCCGTCCCGGGAGCACTGAAGCTTTCTTT.

The chain couples TRBV7-9 to TRBJ1-3, with D possibly matching TRBD1 (5 bases). The CDR3 consists of 15 residues. V dropped 5 bases and J dropped 4 bases, with 15 bases sitting between them. Germline V gives CDR1 SEHNR, CDR2 FQNEAQ (reference sequence). CDR3 nucleotides: TGTGCCAGCAGCCCACAGGTGCCTACGGGAAACACCATATATTTT. Translating gives CASSPQVPTGNTIYF.